The TCR beta chain described here comes from a study of T cells after yellow fever vaccination (dated by TCRdb to about 2019). Study-level background: Libraries from fractions with low cell numbers were prepared with the SMART-Seq v4 Ultra Low Input RNA kit. Bulk TCR alpha and beta repertoires were sequenced longitudinally to track T-cell clones before and after primary and booster YFV17D yellow fever vaccination. Two healthy male donors made up the cohort, one aged 18 to 29 years and the other aged 30 to 40 years. Bulk PBMC replicates and cell subsets were isolated from blood drawn at multiple timepoints before and after both primary and secondary immunization. What the research found in general, with its limitations: The secondary T-cell response was found to be weaker but faster than the primary response, with a peak reached on day 5 rather than on day 15. After the booster, most of the clones that had expanded following primary vaccination were detected again (just under 97% of CD4 and around 88% of CD8), which suggests that memory was broadly maintained. A small fraction of clonotypes appeared in both the CD4 and CD8 compartments, likely as a result of convergent recombination. Computational filtering was needed because FACS-sorted repertoires could contain abundant contaminating clonotypes from the bulk population. Only a couple of donors were included in the study, so the extent to which the findings can be generalized is limited.

Trimming accounts for 3 bases at V and 3 bases at J, while the number of junction bases matched to no gene is 5. The CDR3 goes from the cysteine to the phenylalanine over 15 residues. The retained sequence is limited to the CDR3, 45 bases, with the frame set at the first base. Via the germline V gene, CDR1 is MNHNS and CDR2 SASEGT. Interpreted using the paper, the treatment or condition label stands for: live attenuated yellow fever vaccine strain. At each blood-draw timepoint, two biological replicates of bulk PBMCs were collected. PBMCs were isolated from peripheral blood using a standard Ficoll-Paque protocol. TriZol was used to extract RNA from bulk PBMCs, CD4 and CD8 fractions, and dextramer-positive and dextramer-negative fractions. TCR cDNA was made using 5'RACE template switching, a step that added a universal primer site and unique molecular identifiers. cDNA synthesis was primed from both the TCR alpha and TCR beta constant segments. Two PCR steps were used to amplify libraries, with sample barcodes and sequencing adapters being added in the second step. Sequencing of libraries was done on Illumina HiSeq 2500 (2x100 bp) or NovaSeq (2x150 bp). The authors' pipeline ran thus. Reads were demultiplexed and collapsed into UMI consensus sequences with MIGEC, and V(D)J alignment was performed with MiXCR. Clonotypes responding to the vaccine were identified with edgeR on replicate PBMC samples, with the criteria of FDR below 0.01 and a log2 fold change above 5 up to day 15. Bulk clonotypes were assigned CD4 or CD8 identity according to which sequenced CD4 or CD8 repertoire held them at higher abundance. The public reads were run again by TCRdb, first through fastp at Q25 and then through MiXCR, and only productive beta chains were kept. Every CDR3 protein is listed once, alongside the most common genes and DNA of its rows. TCRdb's processing, not the authors', yielded these V and J calls. The table for this sample lists about 630,000 distinct CDR3 sequences; roughly an eighth of them were counted only once. The ten largest clones represent about 16% of the sample.

In its sample, this clonotype was seen a few times. Its specific antigen is unknown. Per-base quality was not reported, and no clone a single base away is much larger than it. The chain links TRBV6-1 with TRBJ1-5, with 7 bases aligning to TRBD1. The receptor was isolated from a man aged 25 to 40 who received the YFV17D yellow fever vaccine. This sample comprised PBMCs, obtained on the day of the yellow fever booster vaccination. The CDR3 reads CASSDRTGANQPQHF. The DNA sequence is as follows: TGTGCCAGCAGTGACCGGACAGGTGCCAATCAGCCCCAGCATTTT.